The following is a T cell receptor (beta chain) sequence with its context. The data stem from a study of blood T cell repertoires in COVID-19. Turning to the study itself: From the United States, Italy and Spain came samples of acute and convalescent COVID-19. From T cells, B-cell-depleted T cells, or PBMCs came the material, which was cDNA or gDNA.

In the authors' methods: Amplification from reference gene primers served as the basis for estimated nucleated cell counts. TCRdb's table, derived via immunoSEQ multiplex PCR, lists solely in-frame clones and lacks some. The V and J calls and the clone size are those of that table, but D and trimming were determined from the DNA. The sample lists about 140,000 clones; around nine tenths were seen once. Material: peripheral blood. This sequence was found in a human donor in a cohort sampled during active COVID-19.

The CDR3 DNA sequence: TGTGCCAGCAGTGAGACAGGGGTTCTCTCCTACGAGCAGTACTTC. It is translated as CASSETGVLSYEQYF. The rearrangement uses TRBV28 and TRBJ2-7; TRBD1 matches at 8 bases. The CDR3 has 15 residues. Germline V lookup: CDR1 MDHEN, CDR2 SYDVKM. The J segment lost 0 bases and the V segment lost 5 bases, leaving 6 bases of the junction unmatched.